This T cell receptor (beta chain) was profiled in a study of T cells after posttransplantation cyclophosphamide. Study findings and constraints: Later post-transplant blood repertoires were often dominated by donor CD8+ memory clones. After PTCy, TRB diversity resembled that of CNI/methotrexate controls. Blood and skin or GI T cell repertoires showed limited TRB overlap.

CDR3 size: 15 residues. Germline loops: CDR1 MGHDK, CDR2 SYGVNS. Trimming removed 0 bases at V and 2 bases at J, with 8 bases between. Data came from immunoSEQ multiplex PCR; TCRdb stores just in-frame clones and leaves some out. The sample contains 40,000 to 55,000 clones, none of them singletons. This clone occurred a few times. Its antigen remains unknown. The TCR sequence derives from a man aged 40-50 years in good health, CMV-negative, and a related stem cell transplant donor. Input material: PBMCs. V usage is TRBV25-1 and J usage is TRBJ1-3, with a possible D match to TRBD1 (5 bases). The CDR3 loop reads CASSEYAGAGNTIYF. The CDR3 DNA sequence: TGTGCCAGCAGTGAATATGCGGGGGCTGGAAACACCATATATTTT.